The subject of this entry is one T cell receptor (beta chain). This table comes from immunoSEQ multiplex PCR, and its TCRdb copy is limited to in-frame clones, with some not included. The table lists 12,000 to 15,000 clones, roughly 89% of them singletons, with approximately 2.9% in the top ten. The entry originates in a study of T cells in localized non-small cell lung cancer. Per the germline V gene, CDR1 is SGHNT and CDR2 is YYREEE (reference sequence). This CDR3 spans 14 amino acids. V was trimmed by 3 bases and J by 2 bases, leaving 11 bases between them. This specimen was peripheral blood mononuclear cells, taken before any cancer treatment. V and J are TRBV5-4 and TRBJ1-1; D not certain. This sequence was found in a man aged 35 to 70 with stage III lung adenocarcinoma. DNA of the CDR3: TGTGCCAGCAGCTCCGGGCCGGGTAACACTGAAGCTTTCTTT. Translation: CASSSGPGNTEAFF.